This T cell receptor beta chain was identified during a study of blood T cell repertoires in COVID-19. Germline V gives CDR1 SGHDT, CDR2 YYEEEE. V dropped 0 bases and J dropped 8; count of bases not matched to a gene: 7. The CDR3 runs to 15 residues. The recovered donors of Cohort 3 showed two negative PCRs, clearance, or symptom resolution. Using immunoSEQ multiplex PCR, the repertoire was profiled, and TCRdb retains in-frame clones only, with some absent. Of over 150,000 clones listed, approximately 83% are singletons. The chain combines TRBV5-6 with TRBJ1-2, with TRBD1 matching over 10 bases. This receptor was obtained from a man aged 40-49 years who had recovered from COVID-19. Specimen: PBMCs or T cells enriched from blood (not recorded which). The CDR3 coding sequence is TGTGCCAGCAGCTTGGGGGACAGGGGACGAGGAGGCTACACCTTC. This translates into CASSLGDRGRGGYTF.